The sequence of this T cell receptor (beta chain) was determined in a study of OX40 agonist ivuxolimab in advanced cancers. Regarding the study in general: Ivuxolimab was an agonistic, fully human IgG2 monoclonal antibody directed against OX40 (CD134), a costimulatory receptor. Intravenous ivuxolimab was administered to patients every 2 weeks at six dose levels: 0.01, 0.1, 0.3, 1.5, 3 and 10 mg/kg. Of the roughly 52 patients in dose escalation, some 20 had hepatocellular carcinoma, some 15 had melanoma, 9 had renal cell carcinoma and 9 had head and neck cancer. In the dose-escalation cohort, approximately 80% of patients were male, and the mean age was 60 years with a range of roughly 20 to 85. Prior anti-PD-1, anti-PD-L1 or anti-CTLA-4 therapy was permitted, and checkpoint inhibitors had been received by roughly two fifths of dose-escalation patients. Partial responses occurred in three dose-escalation patients: two with cutaneous melanoma and one with hepatocellular carcinoma. The purpose of peripheral TCRbeta sequencing was to test whether ivuxolimab changed TCR sequence diversity and led to clonal T-cell expansion. The paper reports the monotherapy dose-escalation portion (N = 52 patients) of the phase I ivuxolimab trial.

Reading the germline V gene gives CDR1 SGHNT and CDR2 YENEEA. The CDR3 spans 18 residues, from the cysteine through the phenylalanine. The DNA shown is the 54-base CDR3, in frame from base 1. Clipping removes 5 bases from V and 0 bases from J, with 6 as the unmatched junction base count. The trial excluded patients who had a history of autoimmune disease or were on systemic immunosuppression. Peripheral blood for TCR sequencing was collected from all dose cohorts at baseline, on cycle 4 day 1, and on cycle 7 day 1. Samples came from an open-label, multicenter, first-in-human phase I dose-escalation trial of ivuxolimab. The trial enrolled adults with locally advanced or metastatic head and neck squamous cell, hepatocellular, melanoma or renal cell carcinoma. Before TCR sequencing, CD4+ T cells and CD8+ T cells were sorted from peripheral blood as separate populations. As regards this clone: The antigen this receptor binds is unknown. No quality values exist for individual bases; no much larger clone is one base distant.

General study outcomes and caveats: Low levels of normalized T-cell clonal expansion were also seen in some nonresponding patients. Which antigens the clonally expanded peripheral T cells were specific for was not determined. On average, CD8+ T cells showed more expanded clones than CD4+ T cells after ivuxolimab. At doses of 0.1 to 3.0 mg/kg, clonal expansion of both CD4+ and CD8+ T cells in blood was seen between baseline and week 6. In the 0.1-3.0 mg/kg groups, partial responders were among the patients with the lowest normalized peripheral clonal expansion, particularly in CD8+ T cells.

For sequencing of the TCRbeta CDR3 region, genomic DNA was extracted from the sorted cells. TCRbeta CDR3 regions were sequenced using the immunoSEQ Assay. TCRdb re-hosts the immuneACCESS table, in-frame sequences only. Its copies lack some clones; in the studies checked, an unresolved V gene accounts for under half of them, and the cause for the rest is not known. Recorded for this sample are tens of thousands of clones; around 90% of them occurred a single time. The biggest ten clones account for about 1.8% of the sample. The receptor's source is an adult with an advanced solid tumor such as melanoma, head and neck, liver or kidney cancer. Sample: CD4+ or CD8+ T cells sorted from blood, taken in a trial of the OX40 agonist ivuxolimab. The chain is encoded by TRBV11-3 joined to TRBJ2-5, with 16 bases matching TRBD2. DNA sequence: TGTGCCAGCAGCCGTGGGACTAGCGGGGGGGCATACCAAGAGACCCAGTACTTC. This is translated as CASSRGTSGGAYQETQYF.